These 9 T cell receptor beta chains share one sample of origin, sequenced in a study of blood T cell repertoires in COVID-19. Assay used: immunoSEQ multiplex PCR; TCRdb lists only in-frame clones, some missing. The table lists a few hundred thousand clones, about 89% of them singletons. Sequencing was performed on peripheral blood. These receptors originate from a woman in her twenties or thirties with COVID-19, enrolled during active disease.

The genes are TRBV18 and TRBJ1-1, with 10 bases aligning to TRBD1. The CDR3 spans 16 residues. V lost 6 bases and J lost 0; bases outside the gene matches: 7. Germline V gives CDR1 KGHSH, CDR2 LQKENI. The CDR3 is CASSRDRGGLNTEAFF. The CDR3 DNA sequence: TGTGCCAGCTCCCGGGACAGGGGAGGGCTGAACACTGAAGCTTTCTTT. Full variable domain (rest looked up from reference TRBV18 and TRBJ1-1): NAGVMQNPRHLVRRRGQEARLRCSPMKGHSHVYWYRQLPEEGLKFMVYLQKENIIDESGMPKERFSAEFPKEGPSILRIQQVVRGDSAAYFCASSRDRGGLNTEAFFGQGTRLTVV.

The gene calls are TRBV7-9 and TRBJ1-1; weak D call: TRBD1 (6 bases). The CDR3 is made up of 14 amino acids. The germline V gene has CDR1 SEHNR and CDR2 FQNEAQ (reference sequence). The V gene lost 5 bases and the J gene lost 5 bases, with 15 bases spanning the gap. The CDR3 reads CASSERIRGTEAFF. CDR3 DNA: TGTGCCAGCAGCGAGAGGATCAGGGGTACTGAAGCTTTCTTT.

CDR3 loop: CASSPGGGQTRRGEKLFF. DNA for the CDR3: TGCGCCAGCAGCCCGGGAGGGGGACAGACACGACGAGGGGAAAAACTGTTTTTT. The chain couples TRBV5-1 to TRBJ1-4; 7 nucleotides agree with TRBD1. CDR1 SGHRS and CDR2 YFSETQ come from the germline V gene. The CDR3 length is 18 residues. V dropped 4 bases and J dropped 8; count of bases not matched to a gene: 20.

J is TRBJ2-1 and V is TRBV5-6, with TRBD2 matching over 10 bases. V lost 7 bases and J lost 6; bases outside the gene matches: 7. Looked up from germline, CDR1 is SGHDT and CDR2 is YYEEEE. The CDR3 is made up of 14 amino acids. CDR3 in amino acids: CASGSGGAGNEQFF. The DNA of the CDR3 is TGTGCCAGCGGCAGCGGGGGGGCGGGCAATGAGCAGTTCTTC.

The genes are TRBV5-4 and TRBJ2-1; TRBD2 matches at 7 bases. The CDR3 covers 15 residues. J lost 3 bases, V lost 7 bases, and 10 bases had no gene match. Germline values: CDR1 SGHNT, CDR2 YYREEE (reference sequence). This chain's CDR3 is CASSRDSGYYNEQFF. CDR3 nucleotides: TGTGCCAGCTCGCGAGATAGCGGGTACTACAATGAGCAGTTCTTC.

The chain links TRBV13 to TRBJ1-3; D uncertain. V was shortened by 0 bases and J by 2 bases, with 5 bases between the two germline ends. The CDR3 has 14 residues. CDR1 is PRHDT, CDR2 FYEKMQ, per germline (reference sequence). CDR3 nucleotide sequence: TGTGCCAGCAGCTTAGGTCCTACTGGAAACACCATATATTTT. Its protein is CASSLGPTGNTIYF.

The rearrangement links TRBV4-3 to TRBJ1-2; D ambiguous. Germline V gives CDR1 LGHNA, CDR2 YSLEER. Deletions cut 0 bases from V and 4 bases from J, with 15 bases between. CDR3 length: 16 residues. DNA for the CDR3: TGCGCCAGCAGCCAAGAAGCTTCAAGCAAATCCTATGGCTACACCTTC. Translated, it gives CASSQEASSKSYGYTF.

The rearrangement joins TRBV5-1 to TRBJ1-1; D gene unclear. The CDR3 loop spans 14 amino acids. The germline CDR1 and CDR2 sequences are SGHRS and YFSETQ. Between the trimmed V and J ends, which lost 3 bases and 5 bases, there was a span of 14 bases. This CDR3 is CASSSRGGKTEAFF. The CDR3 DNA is TGCGCCAGCAGCTCCCGGGGAGGGAAGACTGAAGCTTTCTTT. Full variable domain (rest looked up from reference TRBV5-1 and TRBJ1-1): KAGVTQTPRYLIKTRGQQVTLSCSPISGHRSVSWYQQTPGQGLQFLFEYFSETQRNKGNFPGRFSGRQFSNSRSEMNVSTLELGDSALYLCASSSRGGKTEAFFGQGTRLTVV.

In nucleotides, the CDR3 is TGTGCCAGCAGCTTAGGACTAGCGTCCTACAATGAGCAGTTCTTC. Translation gives CASSLGLASYNEQFF. The chain links TRBV5-5 to TRBJ2-1; 9 bases agree with TRBD2. Germline CDR1 is SGHKS and CDR2 is YYEKEE (reference sequence). Germline trimming cut 2 bases from V and 1 base from J; bases unmatched to any gene: 1. The CDR3 consists of 15 residues.